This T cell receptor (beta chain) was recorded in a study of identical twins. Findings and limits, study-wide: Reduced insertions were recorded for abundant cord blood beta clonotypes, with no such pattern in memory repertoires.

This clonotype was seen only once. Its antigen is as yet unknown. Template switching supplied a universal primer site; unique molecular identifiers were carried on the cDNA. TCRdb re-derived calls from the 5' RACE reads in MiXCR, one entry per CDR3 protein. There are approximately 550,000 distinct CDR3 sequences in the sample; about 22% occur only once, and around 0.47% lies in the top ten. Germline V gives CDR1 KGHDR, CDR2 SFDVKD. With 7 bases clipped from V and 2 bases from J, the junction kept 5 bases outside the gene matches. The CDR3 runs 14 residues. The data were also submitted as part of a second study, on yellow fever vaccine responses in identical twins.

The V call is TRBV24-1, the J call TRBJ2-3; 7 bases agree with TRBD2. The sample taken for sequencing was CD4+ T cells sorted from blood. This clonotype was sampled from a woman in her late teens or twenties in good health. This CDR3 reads CATSRDYTTDTQYF. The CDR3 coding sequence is TGTGCCACCAGCCGGGACTATACCACAGATACGCAGTATTTT.